A single T cell receptor (beta chain) is shown here with its context. Trimming cost V 7 bases and J 1 base, with 4 bases left between them. Germline assignment: CDR1 SNHLY and CDR2 FYNNEI. The CDR3 is 11 residues long. The sample comes from a study of blood T cell repertoires in COVID-19. Study details: The United States, Italy and Spain supplied acute and convalescent COVID-19 samples.

Profiled with immunoSEQ multiplex PCR; TCRdb holds only in-frame clones, not every one. Of tens of thousands of clones in the sample, approximately 89% were seen once. The origin of this receptor is a man between 60 and 75 years old with active or convalescent COVID-19. Sequencing used peripheral blood. This chain links TRBV2 with TRBJ1-1; D is uncertain. The CDR3 sequence is CASKPNTEAFF. CDR3 coding DNA: TGTGCCAGCAAGCCGAACACTGAAGCTTTCTTT.